Below, 25 T cell receptor beta chains from the same sample are listed, as sequenced in a study of blood T cell repertoires in COVID-19. Profiled with immunoSEQ multiplex PCR; TCRdb holds only in-frame clones, not every one. Of about 470,000 clones listed, around 90% are singletons. Sample: PBMCs or T cells enriched from blood (not recorded which). The receptors were gathered from a young woman who had recovered from COVID-19.

The rearrangement uses TRBV4-2 and TRBJ1-4, with TRBD1 identical over 7 bases. CDR3 length: 15 residues. Germline V CDR1 and CDR2: LGHNA, YNFKEQ. The ends lost 3 bases at V and 6 bases at J; junction bases unmatched: 7. CDR3 in DNA: TGTGCCAGCAGCCAGGAGGGACAGCGGGATGAAAAACTGTTTTTT. This translates into CASSQEGQRDEKLFF.

The V gene is TRBV24-1, the J gene TRBJ2-3, with 9 bases that match TRBD2. The CDR3 is 19 amino acids. Germline V gene sequence: CDR1 KGHDR, CDR2 SFDVKD. The V segment lost 9 bases and the J segment 1 base; nucleotides outside the gene matches: 19. CDR3 region: CATSGRASGGLFGTDTQYF. CDR3 coding DNA: TGTGCCACCTCCGGAAGGGCCAGCGGGGGGTTGTTCGGCACAGATACGCAGTATTTT.

The V gene is TRBV19, the J gene TRBJ1-4; 9 nucleotides line up with TRBD1. V shed 10 bases, J shed 8 bases, and the junction held 11 bases outside the gene matches. Germline assignment: CDR1 LNHDA and CDR2 SQIVND (reference sequence). The CDR3 spans 14 residues. The CDR3 sequence is CATRGDRGSEKLFF. The CDR3 DNA reads as TGTGCCACCCGGGGTGACAGGGGGTCGGAAAAACTGTTTTTT.

The chain joins TRBV28 to TRBJ1-5, with D uncertain. This CDR3 spans 14 amino acids. The germline gives CDR1 MDHEN, CDR2 SYDVKM. With 3 bases removed from V and 0 bases from J, the gap between germline ends came to 6 bases. The CDR3 DNA follows: TGTGCCAGCAGTTTGGTACTTAGCAATCAGCCCCAGCATTTT. Amino acids: CASSLVLSNQPQHF. The full variable domain, completed using reference TRBV28 and TRBJ1-5, is DVKVTQSSRYLVKRTGEKVFLECVQDMDHENMFWYRQDPGLGLRLIYFSYDVKMKEKGDIPEGYSVSREKKERFSLILESASTNQTSMYLCASSLVLSNQPQHFGDGTRLSIL.

The chain uses TRBV5-1 and TRBJ1-4, with no clear D. CDR3 length: 15 amino acids. Trimming took off 0 bases at V and 3 bases at J, with 9 bases between the two ends. From germline, CDR1 is SGHRS and CDR2 YFSETQ. CDR3 residues: CASSLATGANEKLFF. The DNA of the CDR3 is TGCGCCAGCAGCTTGGCTACCGGAGCTAATGAAAAACTGTTTTTT.

This clone was seen only a few times. The chain combines TRBV6-5 with TRBJ1-2; D gene unclear. Between the trimmed V and J ends, which lost 0 bases and 8 bases, there was a span of 10 bases. This CDR3 contains 13 residues. Germline lookup yields CDR1 MNHEY and CDR2 SVGAGI. The CDR3 protein is CASSYSRSRGYTF. Here the CDR3 DNA reads TGTGCCAGCAGTTACTCGAGATCTAGAGGCTACACCTTC.

The chain combines TRBV21-1 with TRBJ1-6; TRBD1, the D gene given by the table, was not confirmed from the DNA. TRBV21-1 is an annotated pseudogene. The CDR3 spans 18 residues. CDR3 coding DNA: TGTGCCAGCAGCAAAGCAGAAGCGTACGACAGACATAATTCACCCCTCCACTTT. Protein: CASSKAEAYDRHNSPLHF.

V gene TRBV10-3 combines with J gene TRBJ2-7; 10 positions match TRBD1. The V segment lost 4 bases and the J segment 7 bases; nucleotides outside the gene matches: 10. Germline V gene data show CDR1 as ENHRY and CDR2 as SYGVKD. The CDR3 loop spans 15 amino acids. The CDR3 loop reads CAISGYRDRGIEQYF. CDR3 sequence (DNA): TGTGCCATCAGTGGTTACCGGGACAGGGGAATAGAGCAGTACTTC.

This rearrangement joins TRBV7-2 to TRBJ2-1; 9 positions agree with TRBD2. This CDR3 has 15 residues. Trimming removed 5 bases from V and 10 bases from J; junction bases left unmatched: 12. Germline V gene sequence: CDR1 SGHTA, CDR2 FQGNSA. For the CDR3, the DNA is TGTGCCAGCAGCCCCCCGAGCGGGGGGACCCCCGAGCAGTTCTTC. This translates into CASSPPSGGTPEQFF.

The chain is built from TRBV6-5 and TRBJ1-6; 9 nucleotides align to TRBD1. V trimming: 5 bases; J trimming: 7 bases; junction bases outside the gene matches: 3. CDR1 MNHEY and CDR2 SVGAGI come from the germline V gene. The CDR3 consists of 14 residues. CDR3 nucleotides: TGTGCCAGCAGTCCAGACAGGGGGAATTCACCCCTCCACTTT. Its protein product is CASSPDRGNSPLHF.

This clone was detected a few times. The rearrangement joins TRBV6-5 to TRBJ2-7; 9 bases are shared with TRBD1. Germline lookup yields CDR1 MNHEY and CDR2 SVGAGI. The CDR3 is 14 amino acids. V was clipped by 6 bases and J by 6 bases; unmatched bases: 9. The CDR3: CASRPGQGGLEQYF. The CDR3 nucleotides are TGTGCCAGCAGACCGGGACAGGGCGGTCTCGAGCAGTACTTC.

J is TRBJ1-5 and V is TRBV7-4, with 7 bases identical to TRBD1. The CDR3 totals 18 residues. J gave up 7 bases and V 2 bases, and 17 bases lay outside the gene matches. Germline V lookup: CDR1 SGHVT, CDR2 SQSDAQ. CDR3 coding DNA: TGTGCCAGCAGCTTACACCAGAGCCCCAGGGCAGGGGGGCAGCCCCAGCATTTT. This codes for CASSLHQSPRAGGQPQHF.

The chain uses TRBV12-3 or TRBV12-4 and TRBJ1-2, with D possibly TRBD1 on 6 matching bases. V lost 3 bases to trimming and J lost 5 bases, with 10 bases between them. The CDR3 totals 13 residues. CDR3 protein: CASSLGQGYGYTF. In DNA form, the CDR3 reads TGTGCCAGCAGTTTGGGGCAGGGGTATGGCTACACCTTC.

CDR3 loop: CASSSGGFNQPQHF. CDR3 bases: TGTGCCAGCTCCTCGGGGGGGTTTAATCAGCCCCAGCATTTT. J is TRBJ1-5 and V is TRBV19; D is perhaps TRBD1 (5 bases). CDR3 length: 14 amino acids. The ends were cut back, 9 bases at V and 4 bases at J, with 16 bases in the middle. Germline loops: CDR1 LNHDA, CDR2 SQIVND (reference sequence).

The rearrangement joins TRBV30 to TRBJ2-7; tentative D call: TRBD2 (5 bases). Looked up from germline, CDR1 is GTSNPN and CDR2 is SVGIG (reference sequence). Between the trimmed V and J ends, which lost 7 bases and 3 bases, there was a span of 16 bases. The CDR3 has 13 residues. The CDR3 DNA sequence: TGTGCCTCTTCCCAGTCGGGGATCTACGAGCAGTACTTC. This encodes CASSQSGIYEQYF.

As concerns this clone: Mismatch with germline at one junction end may stem from a read error. This chain joins TRBV10-3 and TRBJ1-5, with a tentative D call TRBD1 (5 bases). The CDR3 sequence is 18 residues long. Germline CDR1 and CDR2: ENHRY and SYGVKD. CDR3 nucleotide sequence: TGTGCCATCAGTGAGAACCCTCCAGACAGATATAGCAATCAGCTCCAGCATTTT. Its protein is CAISENPPDRYSNQLQHF.

This chain joins TRBV4-2 and TRBJ2-5, with 14 nucleotides matching TRBD2. Germline V gene lookup returns CDR1 LGHNA and CDR2 YNFKEQ. J lost 5 bases, V lost 3 bases, and 2 bases had no gene match. The CDR3 runs 15 residues. DNA of the CDR3: TGTGCCAGCAGCCACGGGACTAGCGGGGGTGAGACCCAGTACTTC. Translated: CASSHGTSGGETQYF.

The chain has TRBV7-6 and TRBJ2-3; D possibly corresponds to TRBD1 (6 bases). The germline CDR1 and CDR2 sequences are SGHVS and FNYEAQ. This CDR3 spans 14 amino acids. Trimming removed 1 base at V and 4 bases at J, with 9 bases between. The CDR3 DNA is TGTGCCAGCAGCTTAGGACAGGCACCAGATACGCAGTATTTT. As protein: CASSLGQAPDTQYF.

This chain joins TRBV3-1 (or the pseudogene TRBV3-2) and TRBJ1-3; 8 bases are shared with TRBD1. Trimming took 4 bases from V and 8 from J; bases not matched to a gene: 10. The CDR3 is made up of 15 amino acids. Germline V gives CDR1 LGHDT, CDR2 YNNKEL (reference sequence). DNA of the CDR3: TGTGCCAGCAGCCCAGCGACAGGGGTGGGACACACCATATATTTT. The encoded protein is CASSPATGVGHTIYF.

The count of this clone is one. This sequence joins TRBV6-5 and TRBJ1-3; D is possibly TRBD1 (6 bases). The CDR3 extends over 14 amino acids. With 6 bases removed from V and 4 bases from J, the gap between germline ends came to 13 bases. Germline assignment: CDR1 MNHEY and CDR2 SVGAGI. The CDR3 reads CASSPGQLGNTIYF. CDR3 sequence (DNA): TGTGCCAGCAGCCCCGGACAGTTAGGAAACACCATATATTTT.

The chain employs TRBV10-1 and TRBJ2-5, with TRBD2 matching over 13 bases. In germline, CDR1 is WNHNN, CDR2 SYGVQD (reference sequence). This CDR3 region has 16 residues. J lost 5 bases, V lost 0 bases, and 3 bases had no gene match. CDR3 sequence: CASSESTSGGAETQYF. In DNA form, the CDR3 reads TGCGCCAGCAGTGAGTCAACTAGCGGGGGGGCTGAGACCCAGTACTTC.

V and J are TRBV4-2 and TRBJ1-2; D remains ambiguous. CDR1 and CDR2 (germline): LGHNA, YNFKEQ. V lost 10 bases and J lost 6, with 18 bases in between. The CDR3 length is 13 residues. Here the CDR3 reads CATGLKGGHGYTF. CDR3 sequence (DNA): TGTGCCACAGGATTGAAGGGAGGTCATGGCTACACCTTC.

The rearrangement joins TRBV30 to TRBJ2-5, with 9 nucleotides matching TRBD1. V shed 5 bases, J shed 10 bases, and the junction held 11 bases outside the gene matches. The CDR3 has 13 amino acids. In germline, CDR1 is GTSNPN, CDR2 SVGIG (reference sequence). The CDR3 sequence: CAWESRDREDQYF. The CDR3 DNA reads TGTGCCTGGGAATCCCGGGACAGGGAAGACCAGTACTTC.

V gene TRBV18 combines with J gene TRBJ1-3, with TRBD1 identical over 8 bases. After removal of 4 bases from V and 0 bases from J, the junction contained 8 bases not matched to a gene. Per germline, CDR1 KGHSH and CDR2 LQKENI. The CDR3 contains 17 residues. The DNA for the CDR3 is TGTGCCAGCTCACTCTTAGCCGGGACAGGCTCTGGAAACACCATATATTTT. Its translation: CASSLLAGTGSGNTIYF.

The rearrangement links TRBV11-2 to TRBJ2-1, with D possibly TRBD1 on 6 matching bases. This CDR3 region has 14 residues. In germline, CDR1 is SGHAT, CDR2 FQNNGV. Between the trimmed V and J ends, which lost 1 base and 3 bases, there was a span of 7 bases. The CDR3 DNA follows: TGTGCCAGCAGCTTAGGGACAGACTACAATGAGCAGTTCTTC. Its protein product is CASSLGTDYNEQFF.